This is a list of T cell receptor beta chains from one sample in a study of blood T cell repertoires in COVID-19. Sequencing was performed with immunoSEQ multiplex PCR; in TCRdb, only in-frame clones are kept and a portion is missing. The sample shows approximately 300,000 clones, around 90% of them seen only once. Sequenced input: PBMCs or T cells enriched from blood (not recorded which). Receptors originate from a man aged 55 to 70 who had recovered from COVID-19. Each CDR3 is given with its conserved first and last residue. The order of the fields is J gene, D gene, V gene, clone size, CDR3 length, CDR3 protein, CDR3 DNA. The D gene is left open where the match is weak. Size is stated for part of the rows, as once, few or many counts, or as a class when the clone is expanded.

TRBJ1-4,-,TRBV27,-,16,CASSLSVSRGNEKLFF,TGTGCCAGCAGTTTATCAGTATCCAGGGGAAACGAAAAACTGTTTTTT
TRBJ2-5,-,TRBV5-1,once,14,CASSSMPDQETQYF,TGCGCCAGCAGCTCTATGCCCGACCAAGAGACCCAGTACTTC
TRBJ1-5,-,TRBV28,few,12,CASSLPRRPQHF,TGTGCCAGCAGCCTTCCTCGGAGGCCCCAGCATTTT
TRBJ1-1,-,TRBV28,-,12,CASSLLRVEAFF,TGTGCCAGCAGTTTATTGCGGGTTGAAGCTTTCTTT
TRBJ2-2,TRBD2,TRBV28,-,15,CASTYGGRTSGELFF,TGTGCCAGCACATATGGCGGGAGAACCTCCGGGGAGCTGTTTTTT
TRBJ2-3,TRBD2,TRBV18,few,16,CASSPYSSGSTDTQYF,TGTGCCAGCTCACCATACTCTAGCGGGAGTACAGATACGCAGTATTTT
TRBJ2-7,TRBD1,TRBV25-1,-,14,CASSGQGLGYEQYF,TGTGCCAGCAGTGGACAGGGTTTAGGGTACGAGCAGTACTTC
TRBJ2-2,-,TRBV27,-,17,CASSLYRRGSLTGELFF,TGTGCCAGCAGTTTATATCGGCGGGGCTCCCTCACCGGGGAGCTGTTTTTT
TRBJ1-1,TRBD1,TRBV12-3/TRBV12-4,-,13,CASSSHRGTEAFF,TGTGCCAGCAGTTCCCACAGGGGAACTGAAGCTTTCTTT
TRBJ2-7,-,TRBV7-9,-,14,CASSPYGQSYEQYF,TGTGCCAGCAGCCCGTACGGACAGTCTTACGAGCAGTACTTC
TRBJ2-7,TRBD2,TRBV7-9,few,13,CASSPSGGHEQYF,TGTGCCAGCAGCCCGTCGGGAGGACACGAGCAGTACTTC
TRBJ2-7,TRBD1,TRBV7-2,-,15,CASSRDSISSYEQYF,TGTGCCAGCAGCCGGGACAGCATAAGCTCCTACGAGCAGTACTTC
TRBJ1-1,-,TRBV2,many,15,CASSEETGTKIRAFF,TGTGCCAGCAGTGAAGAAACCGGGACAAAGATTAGGGCTTTCTTT
TRBJ2-3,TRBD2,TRBV23-1,-,17,CASSLPGTSGSTDTQYF,TGCGCCAGCAGTCTTCCTGGGACTAGCGGGAGTACAGATACGCAGTATTTT
TRBJ2-1,TRBD1,TRBV24-1,-,16,CATSDFGGQGGNEQFF,TGTGCCACCAGTGATTTCGGGGGACAGGGGGGGAATGAGCAGTTCTTC
TRBJ1-2,TRBD1,TRBV18,-,14,CASSPGTGVYGYTF,TGTGCCAGCTCACCAGGGACAGGGGTCTATGGCTACACCTTC
TRBJ2-1,TRBD2,TRBV10-1,-,14,CASSGRLASNEQFF,TGCGCCAGCAGTGGTCGACTAGCGTCCAATGAGCAGTTCTTC
TRBJ2-7,-,TRBV28,-,15,CASTQGRGYPHEQYF,TGTGCCAGCACCCAAGGGAGGGGGTACCCCCACGAGCAGTACTTC
TRBJ1-2,-,TRBV28,once,16,CASSFFSGGINYGYTF,TGTGCCAGCAGTTTTTTTTCGGGTGGAATTAACTATGGCTACACCTTC
TRBJ1-1,-,TRBV2,-,13,CASSVDSNTEAFF,TGTGCCAGCAGCGTAGACTCGAACACTGAAGCTTTCTTT
TRBJ2-5,-,TRBV5-5,-,14,CASSLPGGRETQYF,TGTGCCAGCAGCTTGCCAGGAGGTCGAGAGACCCAGTACTTC
TRBJ2-2,-,TRBV19,few,16,CASSGAGTTNTGELFF,TGTGCCAGTAGTGGCGCCGGGACAACCAACACCGGGGAGCTGTTTTTT
TRBJ2-5,-,TRBV24-1,-,14,CATSESLVARTQYF,TGTGCCACCAGTGAGTCACTAGTAGCGCGGACCCAGTACTTC
TRBJ1-5,TRBD1,TRBV6-5,-,13,CASRGQLGQPQHF,TGTGCCAGCAGGGGACAGTTAGGTCAGCCCCAGCATTTT
TRBJ2-1,TRBD1,TRBV4-1,-,15,CASRTTGEGHNEQFF,TGCGCCAGCAGGACGACAGGGGAAGGGCACAATGAGCAGTTCTTC
TRBJ2-5,TRBD2,TRBV5-1,few,14,CASSLGLAGETQYF,TGCGCCAGCAGCCTCGGACTAGCGGGAGAGACCCAGTACTTC
TRBJ2-7,TRBD2,TRBV28,-,15,CASSSPAGGSYEQYF,TGTGCCAGCAGTTCCCCCGCGGGAGGGAGCTACGAGCAGTACTTC